Included here is one T cell receptor beta chain sequence, with context. Antigen: not known. The sample is drawn from a study of OX40 agonist ivuxolimab in advanced cancers. For the study at large: People who had prior anti-PD-1, anti-PD-L1 or anti-CTLA-4 therapy could take part, and around 43% had some. The study's findings and limits: The expanded peripheral T cells' antigen specificity was not determined. At 0.1 to 3.0 mg/kg, clonal expansion of CD4+ and CD8+ blood T cells had occurred by week 6.

Sequencing was performed with immunoSEQ multiplex PCR; in TCRdb, only in-frame clones are kept and a portion is missing. The sample contains about 73,000 clones, approximately 92% of which appear only once. The V gene end was trimmed by 0 bases and the J gene end by 8 bases; junction bases not matched to a gene: 9. CDR3 length: 16 residues. The germline V gene has CDR1 SGDLS and CDR2 YYNGEE. This specimen was CD4+ or CD8+ T cells sorted from blood, taken in a trial of the OX40 agonist ivuxolimab. The TCR sequence derives from an adult with an advanced solid tumor such as melanoma, head and neck, liver or kidney cancer. The J gene is TRBJ2-2, the V gene TRBV9, with 8 bases fitting TRBD2. Here the CDR3 DNA reads TGTGCCAGCAGCGTAGATCCAGCGGGAGTCGCGGGGGAGCTGTTTTTT. It codes for CASSVDPAGVAGELFF. Full variable domain (missing parts from reference TRBV9 and TRBJ2-2): DSGVTQTPKHLITATGQRVTLRCSPRSGDLSVYWYQQSLDQGLQFLIQYYNGEERAKGNILERFSAQQFPDLHSELNLSSLELGDSALYFCASSVDPAGVAGELFFGEGSRLTVL.